The 17 T cell receptor beta chains given below trace back to one sample, sequenced in a study of blood T cell repertoires in COVID-19. The table came from immunoSEQ multiplex PCR; TCRdb's copy has only in-frame clones and leaves some out. The table records about 230,000 clones, about 90% of them present only once. Sample: peripheral blood. Source of these receptors: a man aged 25 to 45 with COVID-19, enrolled during active disease.

The chain has TRBV13 and TRBJ2-1; D remains ambiguous. The V end lost 5 bases, the J end lost 5 bases, and 7 bases lay between the germline ends. The CDR3 has 12 residues. The germline V gene encodes CDR1 PRHDT and CDR2 FYEKMQ (reference sequence). CDR3 residues: CASSQSDNEQFF. CDR3 sequence (DNA): TGTGCCAGCAGCCAGAGCGACAATGAGCAGTTCTTC.

This clone was detected once. The chain recombines TRBV11-2 with TRBJ1-2; 11 bases fit TRBD1. Germline V gene lookup returns CDR1 SGHAT and CDR2 FQNNGV. V lost 5 bases to trimming and J lost 3 bases; unmatched junction nucleotides: 5. CDR3 length equals 15 residues. CDR3 DNA sequence: TGTGCCAGCAGCAAAGGGACAGGGGGGGACTATGGCTACACCTTC. Its translation is CASSKGTGGDYGYTF. Combining the CDR3 with reference TRBV11-2 and TRBJ1-2 gives the whole variable domain EAGVAQSPRYKIIEKRQSVAFWCNPISGHATLYWYQQILGQGPKLLIQFQNNGVVDDSQLPKDRFSAERLKGVDSTLKIQPAKLEDSAVYLCASSKGTGGDYGYTFGSGTRLTVV.

The rearrangement links TRBV24-1 to TRBJ2-2, with D perhaps TRBD1 (6 bases). Germline V gene lookup returns CDR1 KGHDR and CDR2 SFDVKD. The CDR3 spans 16 residues. Trimming left V 1 base short and J 4 bases short, with 12 bases between. The CDR3 DNA reads TGTGCCACCAGTGATTTTGCCGGACAGACCACCGGGGAGCTGTTTTTT. Encoded protein: CATSDFAGQTTGELFF.

V gene TRBV18 combines with J gene TRBJ1-3; 7 bases align to TRBD1. CDR1 is KGHSH and CDR2 is LQKENI in the germline V gene. This CDR3 is 15 amino acids long. Germline trimming cut 0 bases from V and 4 bases from J; bases unmatched to any gene: 3. The CDR3 loop is CASSPPDRSGNTIYF. CDR3 DNA: TGTGCCAGCTCACCACCGGACAGGTCCGGAAACACCATATATTTT.

This clone was counted once. This chain links TRBV19 with TRBJ1-1; 10 bases line up with TRBD1. The CDR3 totals 16 residues. V dropped 8 bases and J dropped 4; count of bases not matched to a gene: 13. Germline V gene lookup returns CDR1 LNHDA and CDR2 SQIVND (reference sequence). The CDR3 region has the DNA TGTGCCAGTGCTGATAGGGACAGGGGAGTTTCCACTGAAGCTTTCTTT. This encodes CASADRDRGVSTEAFF.

This chain uses TRBV5-4 with TRBJ2-3; D may be TRBD2 (6 bases). Per the germline V gene, CDR1 is SGHNT and CDR2 is YYREEE (reference sequence). This CDR3 has 15 amino acids. Trimming removed 0 bases from V and 6 bases from J, with 14 bases in between. The CDR3 coding sequence is TGTGCCAGCAGCTTGGGGCCGTTCAGCGGGGATACGCAGTATTTT. It specifies CASSLGPFSGDTQYF.

Here the CDR3 reads CASSLAGRGGNQPQHF. The CDR3 DNA reads as TGTGCCAGCAGCTTAGCGGGTAGGGGTGGCAATCAGCCCCAGCATTTT. V and J are TRBV7-7 and TRBJ1-5; tentative D call: TRBD1 (5 bases). CDR3 length: 16 amino acids. Between the trimmed V and J ends, which lost 0 bases and 2 bases, there was a span of 11 bases. Germline lookup yields CDR1 SSHAT and CDR2 FNYEAQ (reference sequence).

The rearrangement links TRBV6-6 to TRBJ1-3; a possible D gene is TRBD1 (6 bases). The length of the CDR3 is 16 residues. V lost 7 bases to trimming and J lost 1 base, with 17 bases between them. Germline V lookup: CDR1 MNHNY, CDR2 SVGAGI (reference sequence). This CDR3 reads CASTRAERGSGNTIYF. In DNA form, the CDR3 reads TGTGCCAGCACCCGAGCTGAAAGGGGGTCTGGAAACACCATATATTTT.

This rearrangement joins TRBV6-2 or TRBV6-3 to TRBJ1-1; possibly TRBD1 for D (5 bases). CDR3 length: 15 amino acids. Germline CDR1 reads MNHEY; CDR2 reads SVGEGT. Trimming took 8 bases from V and 2 from J, leaving 18 bases between them. The CDR3 loop reads CASGSNGGINTEAFF. As DNA, the CDR3 is TGTGCCAGCGGTTCGAATGGGGGGATAAACACTGAAGCTTTCTTT.

The gene calls are TRBV18 and TRBJ2-4, with TRBD2 as a possible D gene (5 bases). Germline CDR1 KGHSH, CDR2 LQKENI. Trimming stripped 2 bases from V and 6 bases from J, with 20 bases between. CDR3 size: 17 residues. The CDR3 DNA is TGTGCCAGCTCACCAGGTGGATCGTCTAGCCAAAGAAACATTCAGTACTTC. The encoded protein is CASSPGGSSSQRNIQYF.

On this clone itself: Other DNA sequences in this sample translate to the same CDR3. V usage is TRBV5-6 and J usage is TRBJ2-3, with 11 bases lining up with TRBD2. Germline V gene lookup returns CDR1 SGHDT and CDR2 YYEEEE. J lost 2 bases, V lost 2 bases, and 4 bases had no gene match. This CDR3 region has 16 residues. CDR3 sequence: CASSLRLAGFTDTQYF. In DNA, the CDR3 is TGTGCCAGCAGCTTACGACTAGCGGGATTCACAGATACGCAGTATTTT. The complete variable domain, with remaining parts taken from reference TRBV5-6 and TRBJ2-3, reads DAGVTQSPTHLIKTRGQQVTLRCSPKSGHDTVSWYQQALGQGPQFIFQYYEEEERQRGNFPDRFSGHQFPNYSSELNVNALLLGDSALYLCASSLRLAGFTDTQYFGPGTRLTVL.

The chain recombines TRBV9 with TRBJ1-2, with 9 positions matching TRBD1. Per germline, CDR1 SGDLS and CDR2 YYNGEE. The junction had 10 bases not matched to a gene; V was cut back by 0 bases and J by 7 bases. There are 16 residues in the CDR3. The chain's CDR3 is CASSVEGQGVSSGYTF. The CDR3 nucleotides read TGTGCCAGCAGCGTAGAGGGACAGGGAGTTTCCTCTGGCTACACCTTC.

The chain couples TRBV5-5 to TRBJ2-7; D unclear. V lost 3 bases and J lost 4, with 5 bases in between. The CDR3 loop spans 11 amino acids. Germline CDR1 is SGHKS and CDR2 is YYEKEE (reference sequence). In DNA, the CDR3 is TGTGCCAGCAGCTCTCAGTACGAGCAGTACTTC. Residues: CASSSQYEQYF.

CDR3 in amino acids: CASRGGAMNTEAFF. The CDR3 DNA follows: TGTGCCAGCAGGGGGGGAGCTATGAACACTGAAGCTTTCTTT. The genes are TRBV5-4 and TRBJ1-1, with a weak D call TRBD1 (5 bases). Trimming took off 5 bases at V and 0 bases at J, with 11 bases between the two ends. Per germline, CDR1 SGHNT and CDR2 YYREEE (reference sequence). The CDR3 has 14 residues.

The V gene is TRBV7-6, the J gene TRBJ1-5, with a weak D call TRBD1 (6 bases). V was trimmed by 5 bases and J by 3 bases, leaving 14 bases between them. Germline V gives CDR1 SGHVS, CDR2 FNYEAQ. This CDR3 contains 15 residues. The CDR3 reads CASSLQTGLNQPQHF. DNA of the CDR3: TGTGCCAGCAGCCTACAGACAGGCCTCAATCAGCCCCAGCATTTT. The full variable domain, completed using reference TRBV7-6 and TRBJ1-5, is GAGVSQSPRYKVTKRGQDVALRCDPISGHVSLYWYRQALGQGPEFLTYFNYEAQQDKSGLPNDRFSAERPEGSISTLTIQRTEQRDSAMYRCASSLQTGLNQPQHFGDGTRLSIL.

The rearrangement joins TRBV19 to TRBJ2-7; tentative D call: TRBD1 (6 bases). The V and J ends lost 6 bases and 2 bases respectively, with 20 bases between them. This CDR3 region has 16 residues. Looked up from germline, CDR1 is LNHDA and CDR2 is SQIVND (reference sequence). The CDR3 loop is CASSNQAPRTAYEQYF. The CDR3 DNA is TGTGCCAGTAGCAACCAGGCCCCCCGGACAGCCTACGAGCAGTACTTC.

The chain couples TRBV5-1 to TRBJ1-1; no reliable D call. The CDR3 spans 13 residues. Germline values: CDR1 SGHRS, CDR2 YFSETQ. The V gene lost 4 bases and the J gene lost 6 bases, with 13 bases spanning the gap. The CDR3 DNA is TGCGCCAGCAGCACCAATTTAGTCGCTGAAGCTTTCTTT. Protein: CASSTNLVAEAFF.